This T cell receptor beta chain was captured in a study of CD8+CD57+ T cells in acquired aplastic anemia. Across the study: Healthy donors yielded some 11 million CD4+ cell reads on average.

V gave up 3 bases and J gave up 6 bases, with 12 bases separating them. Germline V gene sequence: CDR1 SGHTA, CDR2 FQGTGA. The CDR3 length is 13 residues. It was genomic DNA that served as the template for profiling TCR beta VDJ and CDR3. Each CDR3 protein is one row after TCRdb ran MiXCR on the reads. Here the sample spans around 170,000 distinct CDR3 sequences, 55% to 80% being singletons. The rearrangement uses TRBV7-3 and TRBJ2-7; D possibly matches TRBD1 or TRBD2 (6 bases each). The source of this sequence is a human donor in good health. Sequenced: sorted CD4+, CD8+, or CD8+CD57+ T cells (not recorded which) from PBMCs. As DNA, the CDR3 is TGTGCCAGCAGCTTCTCGAGGGGGGCCGAGCAGTACTTC. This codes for CASSFSRGAEQYF.